These 8 T cell receptor beta chains came from one sample sequenced in a study of cytomegalovirus exposure and HLA in healthy donors. Amplification used 60 Vbeta primers and 13 Jbeta primers. Profiled with immunoSEQ multiplex PCR; TCRdb holds only in-frame clones, not every one. The sample has around 150,000 clones; about 86% are singletons. The source material was PBMCs. Receptors originate from a woman between 25 and 40 years old in good health and CMV-seronegative.

J is TRBJ1-3 and V is TRBV7-9; D is undetermined. V was trimmed by 5 bases and J by 0 bases, leaving 14 bases between them. From germline, CDR1 is SEHNR and CDR2 FQNEAQ (reference sequence). The CDR3 sequence is 16 residues long. CDR3 coding DNA: TGTGCCAGCAGCGGGAGAGGGCAGGTCTCTGGAAACACCATATATTTT. It is translated as CASSGRGQVSGNTIYF.

There are a few counts of this clone. Other DNA sequences of this sample code for an identical CDR3. The genes are TRBV9 and TRBJ1-2, with D possibly being TRBD1 (5 bases). Trimming took 0 bases from V and 3 from J, leaving 6 bases between them. The CDR3 has 13 residues. Germline V CDR1 and CDR2: SGDLS, YYNGEE. The CDR3 coding sequence is TGTGCCAGCAGCGTAGGGGGGGACTATGGCTACACCTTC. It translates to CASSVGGDYGYTF.

The gene calls are TRBV7-9 and TRBJ2-5; D is perhaps TRBD1 (6 bases). Trimming took 5 bases from V and 5 from J, leaving 18 bases between them. CDR1 is SEHNR, CDR2 FQNEAQ, per germline (reference sequence). This CDR3 is built from 15 residues. Here the CDR3 DNA reads TGTGCCAGCAGCCCTCGGACAGCCGCCAGGGAGACCCAGTACTTC. Amino acids: CASSPRTAARETQYF. Drawing the rest from reference TRBV7-9 and TRBJ2-5, the complete variable domain is DTGVSQNPRHKITKRGQNVTFRCDPISEHNRLYWYRQTLGQGPEFLTYFQNEAQLEKSRLLSDRFSAERPKGSFSTLEIQRTEQGDSAMYLCASSPRTAARETQYFGPGTRLLVL.

CDR3: CASSFSWEGGSEKLFF. CDR3 in DNA: TGTGCCAGCAGTTTCTCCTGGGAGGGGGGAAGTGAAAAACTGTTTTTT. This chain links TRBV2 with TRBJ1-4; the D gene is possibly TRBD1 (6 bases). CDR1 and CDR2 (germline): SNHLY, FYNNEI. The CDR3 extends over 16 amino acids. Between the trimmed V and J ends, which lost 5 bases and 7 bases, there was a span of 20 bases.

The chain combines TRBV28 with TRBJ2-7; no firm D call. Germline assignment: CDR1 MDHEN and CDR2 SYDVKM. CDR3 length: 15 amino acids. V dropped 3 bases and J dropped 4 bases, with 16 bases sitting between them. The CDR3 is CASSFFTRRRYEQYF. CDR3 sequence (DNA): TGTGCCAGCAGTTTTTTTACCCGGCGGCGATACGAGCAGTACTTC.

V gene TRBV18 combines with J gene TRBJ2-2; TRBD2 is a possible D gene (5 bases). This CDR3 region has 15 residues. V was cut by 2 bases and J by 5 bases, with 12 bases left in between. Germline V gene sequence: CDR1 KGHSH, CDR2 LQKENI. CDR3 coding DNA: TGTGCCAGCTCACCAGGCCTCCGAGGGACCGGGGAGCTGTTTTTT. Its translation is CASSPGLRGTGELFF.

There are a few counts of this clone. The chain is built from TRBV7-9 and TRBJ2-1, with 8 nucleotides matching TRBD2. Per the germline V gene, CDR1 is SEHNR and CDR2 is FQNEAQ (reference sequence). V was clipped by 5 bases and J by 7 bases; unmatched bases: 13. The CDR3 spans 16 residues. The CDR3 spells CASSLPKREFKNEQFF. CDR3 nucleotide sequence: TGTGCCAGCAGCCTACCTAAGCGGGAGTTCAAGAATGAGCAGTTCTTC.

The rearrangement uses TRBV25-1 and TRBJ2-3; TRBD2 agrees at 9 bases. This CDR3 comprises 16 residues. The germline V gene encodes CDR1 MGHDK and CDR2 SYGVNS. J was trimmed by 2 bases and V by 4 bases; bases with no gene match: 7. The CDR3 DNA reads TGTGCCAGCAGTGCTCGCGGGAGGGCCTACACAGATACGCAGTATTTT. This sequence encodes CASSARGRAYTDTQYF.